A single sample gave rise to the 30 T cell receptor beta chains below, sequenced in a study of T cells in Graves' hyperthyroidism and ophthalmopathy. The source material, RNA transcripts, was used to amplify TCR beta CDR3 regions. HTBI primers drove first-round RT-PCR of the TCR CDR3. Each CDR3 protein gets one entry after TCRdb re-called the multiplex PCR reads with MiXCR. The sample records some 620,000 distinct CDR3 sequences, around 15% being singletons. Sequenced material: blood. These receptors were collected from a woman in her thirties with Graves' hyperthyroidism.

This clonotype has a count of ten or more. V is TRBV28 and J is TRBJ2-4, with D perhaps TRBD1 (5 bases). V was shortened by 3 bases and J by 6 bases, with 9 bases between the two germline ends. The CDR3 has 13 amino acids. Germline V gene data show CDR1 as MDHEN and CDR2 as SYDVKM. The CDR3 region is CASSFVGVNIQYF. The CDR3 DNA sequence: TGTGCCAGCAGTTTTGTAGGGGTAAACATTCAGTACTTC.

This clonotype was seen repeatedly, ten times or more. The rearrangement links TRBV28 to TRBJ2-7; 11 nucleotides line up with TRBD1. This CDR3 is 15 amino acids long. Looked up from germline, CDR1 is MDHEN and CDR2 is SYDVKM. The J segment lost 2 bases and the V segment lost 6 bases, leaving 6 bases of the junction unmatched. CDR3: CASSLDRGRTYEQYF. The CDR3 DNA is TGTGCCAGCAGCCTGGACAGGGGGCGAACCTACGAGCAGTACTTC.

The V gene is TRBV14, the J gene TRBJ2-7, with D unresolved. Germline assignment: CDR1 SGHDN and CDR2 FVKESK. This CDR3 is built from 16 residues. V lost 0 bases to trimming and J lost 3 bases, with 15 bases between them. DNA of the CDR3: TGTGCCAGCAGCCAAGATGGCTTGAGCGACCTCTACGAGCAGTACTTC. Residues: CASSQDGLSDLYEQYF.

This clonotype has ten or more counts. CDR3 loop: CASSSTGDYEQYF. The CDR3 bases are TGCGCCAGCAGCTCCACCGGTGATTACGAGCAGTACTTC. The rearrangement links TRBV4-3 to TRBJ2-7; no reliable D call. Looked up from germline, CDR1 is LGHNA and CDR2 is YSLEER. This CDR3 has 13 residues. V was shortened by 5 bases and J by 4 bases, with 12 bases between the two germline ends.

This clonotype was found many times. The V gene is TRBV15, the J gene TRBJ2-3, with 10 positions matching TRBD2. This CDR3 spans 19 amino acids. Germline V gives CDR1 LNHNV, CDR2 YYDKDF (reference sequence). V shed 0 bases and J 0 bases; nucleotides not matched to a gene: 9. The CDR3 loop reads CATSREALAGRTSTDTQYF. In nucleotides, the CDR3 is TGTGCCACCAGCAGAGAGGCACTAGCGGGAAGGACTAGCACAGATACGCAGTATTTT.

The chain combines TRBV6-1 with TRBJ2-3; TRBD2 aligns across 8 bases. There are 15 residues in the CDR3. Germline CDR1 reads MNHNS; CDR2 reads SASEGT. Germline trimming cut 1 base from V and 1 base from J; bases unmatched to any gene: 1. CDR3 residues: CASSEGREGTDTQYF. The CDR3 DNA is TGTGCCAGCAGTGAAGGGCGGGAGGGCACAGATACGCAGTATTTT.

This clonotype has a count of ten or more. The chain has TRBV5-6 and TRBJ2-7; D not certain. V was trimmed by 2 bases and J by 5 bases, leaving 17 bases between them. This CDR3 has 15 amino acids. Per germline, CDR1 SGHDT and CDR2 YYEEEE. CDR3 region: CASSFKTFLLDEQYF. The DNA for the CDR3 is TGTGCCAGCAGCTTTAAGACCTTCCTCCTAGACGAGCAGTACTTC.

At least ten counts were recorded for this clonotype. This chain joins TRBV30 and TRBJ2-7, with TRBD1 matching over 8 bases. The CDR3 contains 14 residues. V lost 3 bases to trimming and J lost 2 bases; unmatched junction nucleotides: 6. From germline, CDR1 is GTSNPN and CDR2 SVGIG (reference sequence). For the CDR3, the DNA is TGTGCCTGGAGCCGCGACAGGGGAGCCTACGAGCAGTACTTC. It translates to CAWSRDRGAYEQYF.

The rearrangement joins TRBV3-1 to TRBJ2-5, with D perhaps TRBD1 or TRBD2 (5 bases each). The V and J ends lost 1 base and 7 bases respectively, with 10 bases between them. The length of the CDR3 is 13 residues. Germline V gene lookup returns CDR1 LGHDT and CDR2 YNNKEL (reference sequence). The CDR3: CASSQGGFWTQYF. The CDR3 region has the DNA TGTGCCAGCAGCCAAGGGGGGTTTTGGACCCAGTACTTC.

This clonotype has a count of ten or more. The chain employs TRBV9 and TRBJ2-3, with 10 nucleotides matching TRBD1. The CDR3 has 16 amino acids. Looked up from germline, CDR1 is SGDLS and CDR2 is YYNGEE. The J segment lost 2 bases and the V segment lost 0 bases, leaving 3 bases of the junction unmatched. The CDR3 here is CASSVVGQGITDTQYF. CDR3 coding DNA: TGTGCCAGCAGCGTAGTGGGACAGGGGATCACAGATACGCAGTATTTT.

This clonotype was seen more than once but under ten times. CDR3 DNA: TGCGCCAGCAGCGGGGTCGGGTCCTACAATGAGCAGTTCTTC. It codes for CASSGVGSYNEQFF. The V and J genes are TRBV5-1 and TRBJ2-1; D is ambiguous. This CDR3 has 14 residues. Trimming removed 4 bases from V and 1 base from J, with 9 bases in between. Per germline, CDR1 SGHRS and CDR2 YFSETQ.

This clonotype was found once. Being one base from a much bigger clone, this may be a read error. This chain joins TRBV20-1 and TRBJ2-1; 8 nucleotides line up with TRBD1. The ends lost 8 bases at V and 6 bases at J; junction bases unmatched: 15. CDR3 size: 15 residues. The V gene's germline CDR1 is DFQATT and CDR2 SNEGSKA (reference sequence). The CDR3, as DNA: TGCAGTTCCCGTCCGGGACAGGACTCTGTCAATGAGCAGTTCTTC. This encodes CSSRPGQDSVNEQFF.

In its sample, this clonotype was seen many times. The chain links TRBV6-2 or TRBV6-3 to TRBJ1-1; no clear D gene. CDR3 length: 12 amino acids. Trimming shortened V by 2 bases and J by 4 bases, and 5 bases separated the two germline ends. Germline values: CDR1 MNHEY, CDR2 SVGEGT. CDR3 residues: CASSYLGTEAFF. DNA for the CDR3: TGTGCCAGCAGTTACCTTGGCACTGAAGCTTTCTTT.

This clonotype was seen a few times. The chain combines TRBV11-2 with TRBJ2-1; 8 bases align to TRBD2. Trimming cost V 1 base and J 6 bases; bases outside gene matches: 5. Germline lookup yields CDR1 SGHAT and CDR2 FQNNGV. The CDR3 runs to 15 residues. CDR3 nucleotide sequence: TGTGCCAGCAGCTTAGGCGGCGGGAGGATCAATGAGCAGTTCTTC. Amino acids: CASSLGGGRINEQFF.

This clonotype was counted at least ten times. This rearrangement joins TRBV27 to TRBJ2-1; a weak D match, TRBD1 (6 bases). CDR1 and CDR2 (germline): MNHEY, SMNVEV (reference sequence). This CDR3 region has 13 residues. With 4 bases removed from V and 6 bases from J, the gap between germline ends came to 10 bases. CDR3 in DNA: TGTGCCAGCAGTTACACAGGGCTCAATGAGCAGTTCTTC. It is translated as CASSYTGLNEQFF.

This clonotype appeared many times. The chain combines TRBV11-2 with TRBJ2-7; D is unclear. The CDR3 consists of 14 residues. V lost 3 bases and J 2 bases, leaving 11 bases between the germline ends. CDR1 is SGHAT and CDR2 is FQNNGV in the germline V gene. The CDR3 DNA reads TGTGCCAGCAGCTTTAGGTGGAAAACCTACGAGCAGTACTTC. It codes for CASSFRWKTYEQYF. Full variable domain (outside the CDR3, taken from reference TRBV11-2 and TRBJ2-7): EAGVAQSPRYKIIEKRQSVAFWCNPISGHATLYWYQQILGQGPKLLIQFQNNGVVDDSQLPKDRFSAERLKGVDSTLKIQPAKLEDSAVYLCASSFRWKTYEQYFGPGTRLTVT.

This clonotype was recorded at least ten times. The chain carries TRBV3-1 and TRBJ2-5; D might be TRBD1 (5 bases). Per the germline V gene, CDR1 is LGHDT and CDR2 is YNNKEL (reference sequence). The CDR3 has 14 amino acids. V gave up 3 bases and J gave up 7 bases, with 15 bases separating them. CDR3 sequence: CASSQSGSWVTQYF. DNA of the CDR3: TGTGCCAGCAGCCAGTCAGGGTCATGGGTGACCCAGTACTTC.

This clonotype was observed a handful of times. V usage is TRBV20-1 and J usage is TRBJ1-1; a weak D match, TRBD1 (5 bases). V lost 5 bases and J 10 bases, leaving 23 bases between the germline ends. This CDR3 comprises 14 residues. Germline V gene sequence: CDR1 DFQATT, CDR2 SNEGSKA (reference sequence). In DNA, the CDR3 is TGCAGTGCTCGGACAAGGGGCGGGTTTGGGGGAGCTTTCTTT. Its translation is CSARTRGGFGGAFF.

This clonotype was seen ten or more times. The chain is built from TRBV20-1 and TRBJ1-1; perhaps TRBD1 as D (5 bases). Trimming took 4 bases from V and 0 from J, leaving 12 bases between them. The length of the CDR3 is 14 residues. CDR1 is DFQATT, CDR2 SNEGSKA, per germline (reference sequence). For the CDR3, the DNA is TGCAGTGCTACAGTGGGGCCCATGAACACTGAAGCTTTCTTT. Translation: CSATVGPMNTEAFF.

This clonotype was counted once. V usage is TRBV2 and J usage is TRBJ2-2, with D unclear. V gave up 6 bases and J gave up 5 bases, with 16 bases separating them. CDR3 length: 15 amino acids. Germline-derived CDR1 and CDR2 are SNHLY and FYNNEI. This CDR3 is CASRETYLGTGELFF. The CDR3, as DNA: TGTGCCAGCAGAGAGACATATCTGGGGACCGGGGAGCTGTTTTTT. Filled out from reference TRBV2 and TRBJ2-2, the complete variable domain reads EPEVTQTPSHQVTQMGQEVILRCVPISNHLYFYWYRQILGQKVEFLVSFYNNEISEKSEIFDDQFSVERPDGSNFTLKIRSTKLEDSAMYFCASRETYLGTGELFFGEGSRLTVL.

This clonotype was found a few times. This could be a read error, since a much larger clone is one nucleotide away. The chain combines TRBV11-2 with TRBJ2-1; TRBD2 agrees at 9 bases. The CDR3 has 16 amino acids. J gave up 5 bases and V 3 bases, and 8 bases lay outside the gene matches. Germline CDR1 SGHAT, CDR2 FQNNGV. The DNA of the CDR3 is TGTGCCAGCAGCTTCCCCGGGACTAGCCTGAACAATGAGCAGTTCTTC. It yields the protein CASSFPGTSLNNEQFF.

The rearrangement joins TRBV7-9 to TRBJ2-3; 12 bases line up with TRBD2. The CDR3 runs 15 residues. Germline V gene sequence: CDR1 SEHNR, CDR2 FQNEAQ (reference sequence). The J segment lost 4 bases and the V segment lost 5 bases, leaving 4 bases of the junction unmatched. CDR3 in amino acids: CASSPGTSGSDTQYF. Written as DNA, the CDR3 is TGTGCCAGCAGCCCCGGGACTAGCGGGTCAGATACGCAGTATTTT.

This clonotype was counted many times. The V call is TRBV2, the J call TRBJ1-1, with TRBD1 as a possible D gene (6 bases). CDR1 is SNHLY and CDR2 is FYNNEI in the germline V gene. The CDR3 sequence is 15 residues long. The ends were cut back, 9 bases at V and 4 bases at J, with 21 bases in the middle. CDR3 amino acids: CASIRQAPSSTEAFF. CDR3 DNA: TGTGCCAGTATCCGACAGGCACCCTCTAGCACTGAAGCTTTCTTT.

This rearrangement joins TRBV9 to TRBJ2-1; 16 bases map to TRBD2. From germline, CDR1 is SGDLS and CDR2 YYNGEE. V gave up 2 bases and J gave up 10 bases; unmatched junction bases: 6. This CDR3 has 16 amino acids. CDR3 nucleotide sequence: TGTGCCAGCAGCGTCTACGGGACTAGCGGGAGGGGGGAGCAGTTCTTC. It yields the protein CASSVYGTSGRGEQFF.

The J gene is TRBJ2-3, the V gene TRBV29-1; possibly TRBD1 or TRBD2 for D (5 bases each). Germline V gene lookup returns CDR1 SQVTM and CDR2 ANQGSEA. Deletions cut 7 bases from V and 5 bases from J, with 16 bases between. The CDR3 has 13 amino acids. The CDR3 loop is CSGERDPGDTQYF. In nucleotides, the CDR3 is TGCAGCGGGGAACGGGACCCAGGAGATACGCAGTATTTT.

The J gene is TRBJ1-3, the V gene TRBV7-9; 8 bases are a match to TRBD1. Germline V gene data show CDR1 as SEHNR and CDR2 as FQNEAQ (reference sequence). V dropped 8 bases and J dropped 8; count of bases not matched to a gene: 14. This CDR3 is built from 15 residues. In DNA form, the CDR3 reads TGTGCCAGCGGCGCTAGCGGGACAGGACGACACACCATATATTTT. Protein product: CASGASGTGRHTIYF.

This clonotype was observed at least ten times. The chain couples TRBV12-3 or TRBV12-4 to TRBJ2-1, with TRBD1 matching 10 bases. This CDR3 comprises 13 residues. V gave up 7 bases and J gave up 9 bases; unmatched junction bases: 6. The CDR3 DNA is TGTGCCAGCACGACAGGGGGCTCGGCTGAGCAGTTCTTC. Translation: CASTTGGSAEQFF.

The chain employs TRBV28 and TRBJ2-7, with D perhaps TRBD1 (6 bases). The germline CDR1 and CDR2 sequences are MDHEN and SYDVKM. This CDR3 comprises 17 residues. Trimming removed 6 bases from V and 3 bases from J, with 24 bases in between. CDR3 bases: TGTGCCAGCAGCCTTCAGCCCCTATTGGGGGCGGTCTACGAGCAGTACTTC. The encoded protein is CASSLQPLLGAVYEQYF.

CDR3 amino acids: CASSLAGRAYEQYF. DNA of the CDR3: TGTGCCAGCAGCTTAGCGGGTCGGGCCTACGAGCAGTACTTC. The V call is TRBV7-9, the J call TRBJ2-7, with D unresolved. The CDR3 loop spans 14 amino acids. The germline V gene encodes CDR1 SEHNR and CDR2 FQNEAQ (reference sequence). V was shortened by 0 bases and J by 2 bases, with 8 bases between the two germline ends.

The chain recombines TRBV18 with TRBJ2-1; 7 nucleotides line up with TRBD1. V shed 4 bases, J shed 10 bases, and the junction held 4 bases outside the gene matches. Germline CDR1 reads KGHSH; CDR2 reads LQKENI. The CDR3 contains 12 residues. As DNA, the CDR3 is TGTGCCAGCTCACGACAGGGCTGGGAGCAGTTCTTC. As protein: CASSRQGWEQFF.